The TCR beta chain under discussion was sequenced for a study of cytomegalovirus exposure and HLA in healthy donors. Overall study: A prior analysis found roughly 110 million unique TCR beta sequences from approximately 190 million T cells.

A multiplex PCR was run with 60 Vbeta primers and 13 Jbeta primers. Using immunoSEQ multiplex PCR, the repertoire was profiled, and TCRdb retains in-frame clones only, with some absent. The sample lists 160,000 or so clones; 65% to 80% were seen once. This clone was seen more than once but under ten times. This CDR3 comprises 15 residues. V was cut by 0 bases and J by 0 bases, with 7 bases left in between. CDR1 SGHNT and CDR2 YYREEE come from the germline V gene (reference sequence). Sequencing was performed on PBMCs. The chain carries TRBV5-4 and TRBJ2-1, with a possible D match to TRBD1 (6 bases). The source of this sequence is a woman in her thirties or forties in good health and CMV-seronegative. This CDR3 is CASSLGGGSYNEQFF. CDR3 in DNA: TGTGCCAGCAGCTTGGGAGGGGGCTCCTACAATGAGCAGTTCTTC.